This T cell receptor beta chain was obtained from a study of vaccination effects on CD4 cells after COVID-19. The wider study: Post-vaccine specimens were collected at a median of 72 days following the second dose. General study points: Pronounced clonal contraction occurred in clones induced by infection and by vaccine late after vaccination.

Only in-frame clones appear in the TCRdb table, and some are missing; sequencing was by immunoSEQ multiplex PCR. The repertoire holds about 80,000 clones, under 80% seen once, with approximately 1% in the top ten. Viral peptide pool expansion of antigen-specific CD4+ T cells preceded sequencing in the ViraFEST assay. When nine to ten days of culture had elapsed, CD4+ T cells were isolated. Each participant was given two doses of one vaccine (BNT162b2 or mRNA-1273). Testing of the vaccine recipients showed negative nucleocapsid antibodies and no prior SARS-CoV-2 infection. On days 3 and 7, fresh IL-2 medium replaced half the medium. This clone appeared a few times. Its antigen is currently unknown. After removal of 3 bases from V and 3 bases from J, the junction contained 5 bases not matched to a gene. The germline V gene has CDR1 MGHRA and CDR2 YSYEKL. The CDR3 contains 15 residues.

The starting material was CD4+ T cells from PBMCs cultured with HCoV-OC43 spike peptides, obtained after COVID-19 vaccination. The subset is: HCoV-OC43 spike overlapping peptide pool stimulation. The chain is built from TRBV4-1 and TRBJ1-3; 7 bases align to TRBD1. This TCR came from a human donor who received a COVID-19 vaccine. Written as DNA, the CDR3 is TGCGCCAGCAGCCAGCCCCGGGACAGTGGAAACACCATATATTTT. Translation: CASSQPRDSGNTIYF.